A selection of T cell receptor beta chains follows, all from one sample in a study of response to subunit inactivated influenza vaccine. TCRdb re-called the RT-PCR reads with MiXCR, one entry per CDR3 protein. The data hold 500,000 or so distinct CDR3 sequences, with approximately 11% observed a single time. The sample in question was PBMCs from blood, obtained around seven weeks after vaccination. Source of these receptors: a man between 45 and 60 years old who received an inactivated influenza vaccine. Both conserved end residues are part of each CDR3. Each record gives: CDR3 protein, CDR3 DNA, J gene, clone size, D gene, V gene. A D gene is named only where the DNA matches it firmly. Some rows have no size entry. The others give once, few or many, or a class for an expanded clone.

CDR3: CASSPAGTGDSSYEQYF
DNA: TGTGCCAGCAGCCCGGCCGGGACAGGGGATTCTTCCTACGAGCAGTACTTC
J: TRBJ2-7
size: -
D: TRBD1
V: TRBV5-4

CDR3: CSVATRQEQYF
DNA: TGCAGCGTGGCGACTAGACAAGAGCAGTACTTC
J: TRBJ2-7
size: few
D: -
V: TRBV29-1

CDR3: CASSLTLRGRANNEQFF
DNA: TGTGCCAGCAGCTTAACCCTTCGCGGGAGGGCCAACAATGAGCAGTTCTTC
J: TRBJ2-1
size: -
D: TRBD2
V: TRBV7-9

CDR3: CASSPDRGGETQYF
DNA: TGCGCCAGCAGCCCGGACAGGGGGGGAGAGACCCAGTACTTC
J: TRBJ2-5
size: many
D: TRBD1
V: TRBV5-1

CDR3: CASSQDWLGGTEAFF
DNA: TGTGCCAGCAGCCAAGATTGGTTAGGGGGCACTGAAGCTTTCTTT
J: TRBJ1-1
size: many
D: -
V: TRBV4-2

CDR3: CAIKKTGGFLETQYF
DNA: TGTGCCATCAAGAAGACAGGGGGATTCTTGGAGACCCAGTACTTC
J: TRBJ2-5
size: few
D: TRBD1
V: TRBV10-3

CDR3: CASLPKTRISNEQFF
DNA: TGTGCCAGCCTTCCCAAAACTAGAATCTCAAATGAGCAGTTCTTC
J: TRBJ2-1
size: -
D: -
V: TRBV7-9

CDR3: CASSIAGRWNEQYF
DNA: TGTGCCAGTAGTATAGCTGGCAGGTGGAACGAGCAGTACTTC
J: TRBJ2-7
size: -
D: -
V: TRBV19

CDR3: CASSLNIGRQSAEAFF
DNA: TGTGCCAGCAGTTTAAATATCGGACGGCAAAGCGCTGAAGCTTTCTTT
J: TRBJ1-1
size: -
D: -
V: TRBV12-3/TRBV12-4

CDR3: CSVDGGPSYNEQFF
DNA: TGCAGCGTTGACGGGGGGCCTTCTTACAATGAGCAGTTCTTC
J: TRBJ2-1
size: -
D: -
V: TRBV29-1

CDR3: CASSSTSGRTYEQYF
DNA: TGTGCCAGCAGTTCGACTAGCGGGAGAACCTACGAGCAGTACTTC
J: TRBJ2-7
size: few
D: TRBD2
V: TRBV6-5

CDR3: CASSSRGGGSGTDTQYF
DNA: TGTGCCAGCAGCTCCCGGGGGGGCGGGAGTGGCACAGATACGCAGTATTTT
J: TRBJ2-3
size: -
D: TRBD2
V: TRBV7-2

CDR3: CASSLQATNEKLFF
DNA: TGTGCCAGCAGTTTACAGGCAACTAATGAAAAACTGTTTTTT
J: TRBJ1-4
size: -
D: -
V: TRBV7-6

CDR3: CSVEEGRGNEQYF
DNA: TGCAGCGTTGAAGAGGGTCGGGGCAACGAGCAGTACTTC
J: TRBJ2-7
size: many
D: -
V: TRBV29-1

CDR3: CASNPGGIEQFF
DNA: TGTGCCAGCAATCCCGGGGGAATTGAGCAGTTCTTC
J: TRBJ2-1
size: -
D: -
V: TRBV7-9

CDR3: CASSSIGAYNSPLHF
DNA: TGTGCCAGCTCATCGATCGGGGCCTATAATTCACCCCTCCACTTT
J: TRBJ1-6
size: many
D: -
V: TRBV4-2

CDR3: CSARVGLAGGRDTDTQYF
DNA: TGCAGTGCTAGAGTGGGACTAGCGGGGGGGCGGGACACAGATACGCAGTATTTT
J: TRBJ2-3
size: -
D: TRBD2
V: TRBV20-1

CDR3: CAISEPVGSPLHF
DNA: TGTGCCATCAGTGAGCCTGTCGGTTCACCCCTCCACTTT
J: TRBJ1-6
size: few
D: -
V: TRBV10-3

CDR3: CSAPRLVGVTEAFF
DNA: TGCAGTGCCCCACGCCTAGTGGGGGTGACTGAAGCTTTCTTT
J: TRBJ1-1
size: -
D: -
V: TRBV20-1

CDR3: CASSLYPRGRQETQYF
DNA: TGTGCCAGCAGTCTGTACCCCCGGGGTCGGCAAGAGACCCAGTACTTC
J: TRBJ2-5
size: few
D: -
V: TRBV27

CDR3: CASSLAPGRRWNEQYF
DNA: TGCGCCAGCAGCTTGGCCCCAGGACGCCGCTGGAACGAGCAGTACTTC
J: TRBJ2-7
size: -
D: -
V: TRBV5-1

CDR3: CASSWGAGSTDTQYF
DNA: TGTGCCAGCAGCTGGGGGGCGGGTAGCACAGATACGCAGTATTTT
J: TRBJ2-3
size: few
D: -
V: TRBV5-6

CDR3: CASSHLKGTGELFF
DNA: TGCGCCAGCAGCCACCTGAAGGGGACCGGGGAGCTGTTTTTT
J: TRBJ2-2
size: few
D: -
V: TRBV4-1

CDR3: CASTVDLNTEAFF
DNA: TGCGCCAGCACCGTAGACCTGAACACTGAAGCTTTCTTT
J: TRBJ1-1
size: many
D: -
V: TRBV5-1

CDR3: CASSWWRNKGDEQFF
DNA: TGTGCCAGCAGCTGGTGGAGGAACAAAGGGGATGAGCAGTTCTTC
J: TRBJ2-1
size: few
D: -
V: TRBV7-2

CDR3: CASSVSTAPLHF
DNA: TGTGCCAGCAGCGTGAGTACGGCACCCCTCCACTTT
J: TRBJ1-6
size: -
D: -
V: TRBV9

CDR3: CASSGLVGYTF
DNA: TGTGCCAGCAGTGGTCTGGTTGGCTACACCTTC
J: TRBJ1-2
size: few
D: -
V: TRBV25-1

CDR3: CSARGRGLPLGEQYF
DNA: TGCAGTGCTAGAGGACGGGGGCTACCCCTTGGTGAGCAGTACTTC
J: TRBJ2-7
size: many
D: -
V: TRBV20-1

CDR3: CASHTGSGNTIYF
DNA: TGTGCCAGCCACACAGGCTCTGGAAACACCATATATTTT
J: TRBJ1-3
size: -
D: -
V: TRBV28

CDR3: CSAKPGLAGGSNTQYF
DNA: TGCAGTGCTAAGCCGGGACTAGCGGGGGGGTCGAATACGCAGTATTTT
J: TRBJ2-3
size: -
D: TRBD2
V: TRBV20-1

CDR3: CSPPEQYF
DNA: TGCAGTCCCCCCGAGCAGTACTTC
J: TRBJ2-7
size: many
D: -
V: TRBV20-1

CDR3: CASFKTGLTYNEQFF
DNA: TGTGCCAGCTTTAAAACGGGACTGACCTACAATGAGCAGTTCTTC
J: TRBJ2-1
size: many
D: -
V: TRBV28

CDR3: CASSLGMGRRYEQYF
DNA: TGTGCCAGCAGTTTAGGAATGGGGCGCAGGTACGAGCAGTACTTC
J: TRBJ2-7
size: few
D: -
V: TRBV27

CDR3: CSVGDSYEQYF
DNA: TGCAGCGTCGGAGACAGCTACGAGCAGTACTTC
J: TRBJ2-7
size: many
D: -
V: TRBV29-1

CDR3: CSADTGWPYGYTF
DNA: TGCAGTGCCGATACAGGGTGGCCCTATGGCTACACCTTC
J: TRBJ1-2
size: few
D: -
V: TRBV20-1

CDR3: CASSGPGLDFNEQFF
DNA: TGTGCCAGCAGCGGGCCGGGACTAGATTTTAATGAGCAGTTCTTC
J: TRBJ2-1
size: -
D: TRBD2
V: TRBV7-9

CDR3: CAIRGTDSYNEQFF
DNA: TGTGCCATCAGGGGGACGGACTCCTACAATGAGCAGTTCTTC
J: TRBJ2-1
size: -
D: -
V: TRBV10-3

CDR3: CASSLNPGDPEAFF
DNA: TGTGCCAGCAGCCTCAATCCAGGAGATCCTGAAGCTTTCTTT
J: TRBJ1-1
size: many
D: -
V: TRBV7-2

CDR3: CSVAQGRVTDTQYF
DNA: TGCAGCGTTGCACAGGGAAGGGTCACAGATACGCAGTATTTT
J: TRBJ2-3
size: many
D: -
V: TRBV29-1

CDR3: CASSPRTSGSHVEQFF
DNA: TGTGCCAGCAGCCCTCGGACTAGCGGGAGTCATGTGGAGCAGTTCTTC
J: TRBJ2-1
size: many
D: TRBD2
V: TRBV7-2

CDR3: CASRPTGLAKNIQYF
DNA: TGTGCCAGCAGGCCTACAGGACTAGCCAAAAACATTCAGTACTTC
J: TRBJ2-4
size: few
D: -
V: TRBV12-3/TRBV12-4